The present T cell receptor beta chain was sequenced within a study of identical twins. This clonotype showed up just a few times. Unique molecular identifiers were present on the cDNA, and a universal primer site came from template switching. One entry per CDR3 protein results from TCRdb running MiXCR on the 5' RACE reads. The sample has under 800,000 distinct CDR3 sequences, roughly 20% seen once; the top ten hold approximately 4.5%. This CDR3 contains 12 residues. Germline values: CDR1 SEHNR, CDR2 FQNEAQ (reference sequence). V lost 3 bases and J 8 bases, leaving 10 bases between the germline ends. The same data also went into a second study, on T cells expressing NK-cell markers.

This rearrangement joins TRBV7-9 to TRBJ1-1; tentative D call: TRBD1 (5 bases). Sequenced: PBMCs. This TCR was recovered from a woman aged 18-30 years in good health. The CDR3 loop is CASSLNSGEAFF. CDR3 bases: TGTGCCAGCAGCTTGAATTCAGGGGAAGCTTTCTTT. The full variable domain, in which reference TRBV7-9 and TRBJ1-1 provide the parts outside the CDR3, is DTGVSQNPRHKITKRGQNVTFRCDPISEHNRLYWYRQTLGQGPEFLTYFQNEAQLEKSRLLSDRFSAERPKGSFSTLEIQRTEQGDSAMYLCASSLNSGEAFFGQGTRLTVV.